The sequence of this TCR beta chain was determined in a study of siplizumab effects on memory and regulatory T cells. The germline CDR1 and CDR2 sequences are LNHDA and SQIVND (reference sequence). Losses at the gene ends were 9 bases for V and 6 bases for J; bases not matched to a gene: 11. The CDR3 extends over 14 amino acids. Profiling relied on immunoSEQ multiplex PCR, and the TCRdb table lists in-frame clones only, not all of them. The sample holds roughly 100,000 clones; roughly 96% are singletons and the top ten take 0.025% to 0.035%. Sequencing was carried out using naive CD4+ T cells sorted from blood. The receptor was derived from a human donor in good health. The V call is TRBV19, the J call TRBJ1-2; TRBD1 aligns across 9 bases. CDR3: CASKLTGGRHGYTF. CDR3 nucleotide sequence: TGTGCCAGCAAATTAACAGGGGGCCGGCATGGCTACACCTTC. The full variable domain, in which reference TRBV19 and TRBJ1-2 provide the parts outside the CDR3, is DGGITQSPKYLFRKEGQNVTLSCEQNLNHDAMYWYRQDPGQGLRLIYYSQIVNDFQKGDIAEGYSVSREKKESFPLTVTSAQKNPTAFYLCASKLTGGRHGYTFGSGTRLTVV.